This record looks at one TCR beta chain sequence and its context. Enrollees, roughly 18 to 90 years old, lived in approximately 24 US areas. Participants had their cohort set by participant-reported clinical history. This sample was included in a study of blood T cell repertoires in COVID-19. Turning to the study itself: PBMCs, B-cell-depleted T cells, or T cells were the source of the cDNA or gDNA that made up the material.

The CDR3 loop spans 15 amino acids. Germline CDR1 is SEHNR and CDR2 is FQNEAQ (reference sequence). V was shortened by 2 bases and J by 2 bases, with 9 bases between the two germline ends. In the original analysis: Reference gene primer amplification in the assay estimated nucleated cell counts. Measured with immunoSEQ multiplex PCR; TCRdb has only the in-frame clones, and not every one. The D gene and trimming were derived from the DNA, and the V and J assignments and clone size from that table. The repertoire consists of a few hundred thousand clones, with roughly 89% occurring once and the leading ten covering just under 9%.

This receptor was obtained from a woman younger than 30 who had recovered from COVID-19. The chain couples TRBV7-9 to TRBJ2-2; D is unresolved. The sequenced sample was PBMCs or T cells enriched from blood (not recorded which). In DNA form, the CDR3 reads TGTGCCAGCAGCTTAATTAGCCTTAACACCGGGGAGCTGTTTTTT. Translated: CASSLISLNTGELFF.